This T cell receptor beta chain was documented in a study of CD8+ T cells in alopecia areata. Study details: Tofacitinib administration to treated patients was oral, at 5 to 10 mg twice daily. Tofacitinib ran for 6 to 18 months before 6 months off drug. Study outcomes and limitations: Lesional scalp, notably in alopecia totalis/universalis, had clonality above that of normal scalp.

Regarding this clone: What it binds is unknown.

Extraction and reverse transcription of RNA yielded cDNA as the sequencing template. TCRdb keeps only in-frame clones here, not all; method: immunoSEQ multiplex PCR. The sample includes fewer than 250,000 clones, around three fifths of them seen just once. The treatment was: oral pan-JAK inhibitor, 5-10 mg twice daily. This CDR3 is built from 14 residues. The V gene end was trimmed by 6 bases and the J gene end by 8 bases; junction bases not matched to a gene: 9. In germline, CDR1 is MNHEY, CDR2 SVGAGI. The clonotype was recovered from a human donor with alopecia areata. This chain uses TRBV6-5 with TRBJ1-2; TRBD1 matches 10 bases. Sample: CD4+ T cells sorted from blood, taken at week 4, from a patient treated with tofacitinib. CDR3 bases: TGTGCCAGCAGGACAGGGGGCGGCCGATTAGGCTACACCTTC. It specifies CASRTGGGRLGYTF.